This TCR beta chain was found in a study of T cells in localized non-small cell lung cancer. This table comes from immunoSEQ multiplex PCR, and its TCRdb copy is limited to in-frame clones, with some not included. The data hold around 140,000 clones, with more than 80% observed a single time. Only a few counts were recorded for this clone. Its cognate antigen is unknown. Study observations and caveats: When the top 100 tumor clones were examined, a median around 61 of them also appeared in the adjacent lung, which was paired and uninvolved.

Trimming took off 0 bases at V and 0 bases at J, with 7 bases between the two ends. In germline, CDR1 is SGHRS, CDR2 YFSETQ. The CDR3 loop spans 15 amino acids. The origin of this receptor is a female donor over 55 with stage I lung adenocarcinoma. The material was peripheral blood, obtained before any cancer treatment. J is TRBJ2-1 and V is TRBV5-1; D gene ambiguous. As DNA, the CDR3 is TGCGCCAGCAGCTTGGAGTCGAGCTCCTACAATGAGCAGTTCTTC. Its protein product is CASSLESSSYNEQFF. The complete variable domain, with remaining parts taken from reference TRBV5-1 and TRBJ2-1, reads KAGVTQTPRYLIKTRGQQVTLSCSPISGHRSVSWYQQTPGQGLQFLFEYFSETQRNKGNFPGRFSGRQFSNSRSEMNVSTLELGDSALYLCASSLESSSYNEQFFGPGTRLTVL.